The 30 T cell receptor beta chains given below trace back to one sample, sequenced in a study of glioma-infiltrating T cells after dendritic cell vaccination. Method: immunoSEQ multiplex PCR; TCRdb's copy keeps in-frame clones and lacks some. The sample carries tens of thousands of clones, roughly 79% recorded once. Sequencing was performed on blood, taken before dendritic cell vaccination. The receptors come from a human donor with glioblastoma.

The chain combines TRBV7-9 with TRBJ1-2; D remains unclear. The CDR3 is 15 amino acids. The germline gives CDR1 SEHNR, CDR2 FQNEAQ (reference sequence). V dropped 2 bases and J dropped 8 bases, with 18 bases sitting between them. The CDR3 region is CASSLSGFKALGYTF. The CDR3, as DNA: TGTGCCAGCAGCTTATCGGGGTTTAAAGCTTTGGGCTACACCTTC.

The rearrangement links TRBV10-3 to TRBJ2-5; possible D gene TRBD1, 7 bases. The CDR3 totals 15 residues. Germline CDR1 ENHRY, CDR2 SYGVKD. The germline V and J ends were trimmed by 0 bases and 5 bases, with 13 bases remaining between them. CDR3 nucleotides: TGTGCCATCAGTGAGTCGAGTGGAGGGGGCGAGACCCAGTACTTC. It codes for CAISESSGGGETQYF.

The count of this clone is one. This sequence joins TRBV19 and TRBJ2-1; D is undetermined. CDR1 and CDR2 from the germline V gene are LNHDA and SQIVND (reference sequence). V was clipped by 5 bases and J by 6 bases, with 11 bases between them. The CDR3 totals 13 residues. Written as DNA, the CDR3 is TGTGCCAGTAGTCCCTGGTCGGGCAATGAGCAGTTCTTC. Protein product: CASSPWSGNEQFF.

V gene TRBV19 combines with J gene TRBJ2-7; 7 bases align to TRBD1. The CDR3 contains 15 residues. CDR1 is LNHDA and CDR2 is SQIVND in the germline V gene (reference sequence). The V gene end was trimmed by 4 bases and the J gene end by 6 bases; junction bases not matched to a gene: 12. The CDR3 region is CASSTSTGLSGEQYF. In nucleotides, the CDR3 is TGTGCCAGTAGTACTTCGACAGGGCTCTCGGGCGAGCAGTACTTC.

This chain joins TRBV4-3 and TRBJ1-2; TRBD1 aligns across 9 bases. Per germline, CDR1 LGHNA and CDR2 YSLEER. V gave up 2 bases and J gave up 4 bases; unmatched junction bases: 5. The CDR3 loop spans 15 amino acids. The CDR3 nucleotides are TGCGCCAGCAGCCAACAGGCGGGACAGGGCTATGGCTACACCTTC. Its protein product is CASSQQAGQGYGYTF.

This chain uses TRBV5-1 with TRBJ2-5; possible D gene TRBD1, 6 bases. The CDR3 is 13 amino acids. V gave up 3 bases and J gave up 5 bases, with 11 bases separating them. CDR1 is SGHRS and CDR2 is YFSETQ in the germline V gene. CDR3 DNA sequence: TGCGCCAGCAGCTACAGGGACGGGGAGACCCAGTACTTC. As protein: CASSYRDGETQYF.

In this sample, this clone turned up once. This CDR3 is CASSLEPGISSYNEQFF. In DNA form, the CDR3 reads TGTGCCAGCAGCTTGGAGCCGGGGATTAGCTCCTACAATGAGCAGTTCTTC. The chain couples TRBV5-4 to TRBJ2-1, with a weak D call TRBD2 (5 bases). Between the trimmed V and J ends, which lost 0 bases and 0 bases, there was a span of 13 bases. Germline-derived CDR1 and CDR2 are SGHNT and YYREEE (reference sequence). CDR3 size: 17 residues.

The chain recombines TRBV6-6 with TRBJ1-2; TRBD1 matches at 7 bases. The junction had 8 bases not matched to a gene; V was cut back by 6 bases and J by 4 bases. This CDR3 has 14 amino acids. Germline V gene lookup returns CDR1 MNHNY and CDR2 SVGAGI (reference sequence). The CDR3 DNA follows: TGTGCCAGCAGATCCCGACAGGGAGCCTATGGCTACACCTTC. This encodes CASRSRQGAYGYTF.

The chain joins TRBV2 to TRBJ2-3, with 14 bases that match TRBD2. The CDR3 consists of 17 residues. Germline CDR1 reads SNHLY; CDR2 reads FYNNEI. V lost 0 bases, J lost 6 bases, and 5 bases stayed unmatched. In DNA form, the CDR3 reads TGTGCCAGCAGTGAAGCGGGACTAGCGGGGGTGGTGGATACGCAGTATTTT. Amino acids: CASSEAGLAGVVDTQYF.

The chain employs TRBV7-9 and TRBJ2-5, with 15 bases that match TRBD2. Germline V gives CDR1 SEHNR, CDR2 FQNEAQ (reference sequence). CDR3 size: 16 residues. V shed 5 bases and J 3 bases; nucleotides not matched to a gene: 4. The CDR3 DNA is TGTGCCAGCAGCCCCGGGACTAGCGGGGGGAAAGAGACCCAGTACTTC. This translates into CASSPGTSGGKETQYF.

The chain uses TRBV6-5 and TRBJ1-2, with 7 nucleotides matching TRBD1. The CDR3 length is 14 residues. Unmatched junction bases numbered 5, after V lost 6 bases and J lost 1 base. Germline V CDR1 and CDR2: MNHEY, SVGAGI. The CDR3 coding sequence is TGTGCCAGCAGCGAAGGGACAGTTAACTATGGCTACACCTTC. This encodes CASSEGTVNYGYTF.

Comments on this clone: Other DNA sequences within the sample encode an identical CDR3. This chain connects TRBV4-1 to TRBJ2-7, with D possibly being TRBD1 (5 bases). This CDR3 has 14 amino acids. Trimming left V 3 bases short and J 2 bases short, with 11 bases between. CDR1 is MGHRA, CDR2 YSYEKL, per germline. The CDR3 sequence is CASSQVDRPYEQYF. The CDR3 DNA reads TGCGCCAGCAGCCAGGTCGACAGACCCTACGAGCAGTACTTC.

V usage is TRBV7-9 and J usage is TRBJ1-1, with a possible D match to TRBD1 (5 bases). This CDR3 is 17 amino acids long. The V end lost 3 bases, the J end lost 8 bases, and 25 bases lay between the germline ends. CDR1 SEHNR and CDR2 FQNEAQ come from the germline V gene (reference sequence). This chain's CDR3 is CASSFFVRSRAWEEAFF. Here the CDR3 DNA reads TGTGCCAGCAGCTTCTTCGTCCGGTCCAGGGCGTGGGAAGAAGCTTTCTTT.

The chain uses TRBV5-1 and TRBJ2-2; D may be TRBD2 (6 bases). Germline CDR1 reads SGHRS; CDR2 reads YFSETQ. This CDR3 has 16 amino acids. V was pared by 4 bases and J by 3 bases, with 16 bases between. This CDR3 reads CASSPRGGIDTGELFF. CDR3 bases: TGCGCCAGCAGCCCGAGGGGAGGTATCGACACCGGGGAGCTGTTTTTT. The full variable domain, rest sourced from reference TRBV5-1 and TRBJ2-2, is KAGVTQTPRYLIKTRGQQVTLSCSPISGHRSVSWYQQTPGQGLQFLFEYFSETQRNKGNFPGRFSGRQFSNSRSEMNVSTLELGDSALYLCASSPRGGIDTGELFFGEGSRLTVL.

The rearrangement links TRBV7-8 to TRBJ2-7, with D maybe TRBD2 (5 bases). CDR1 and CDR2 from the germline V gene are SGHVS and FQNEAQ. The ends were cut back, 5 bases at V and 2 bases at J, with 16 bases in the middle. The CDR3 is made up of 15 amino acids. For the CDR3, the DNA is TGTGCCAGCAGCCGATCAGTGGGGAGCACCTACGAGCAGTACTTC. Translation: CASSRSVGSTYEQYF.

The chain has TRBV30 and TRBJ1-5, with D unclear. This CDR3 is 13 amino acids long. V lost 2 bases and J lost 5, with 10 bases in between. In germline, CDR1 is GTSNPN, CDR2 SVGIG (reference sequence). The CDR3 region is CAWSHSAYQPQHF. For the CDR3, the DNA is TGTGCCTGGAGTCATAGCGCGTATCAGCCCCAGCATTTT.

Only one count was recorded for this clone. The V and J genes are TRBV10-3 and TRBJ2-1, with 7 bases fitting TRBD1. J lost 0 bases, V lost 3 bases, and 8 bases had no gene match. This CDR3 is 17 amino acids long. Germline CDR1 is ENHRY and CDR2 is SYGVKD. CDR3 loop: CAISDPGQPSSYNEQFF. CDR3 DNA sequence: TGTGCCATCAGTGACCCGGGACAGCCCAGCTCCTACAATGAGCAGTTCTTC.

V and J are TRBV7-6 and TRBJ2-1; TRBD2 aligns across 7 bases. In germline, CDR1 is SGHVS, CDR2 FNYEAQ. This CDR3 spans 15 amino acids. V was clipped by 1 base and J by 3 bases; unmatched bases: 3. CDR3 DNA sequence: TGTGCCAGCAGCTTAGGCGGCGGGGGCTACAATGAGCAGTTCTTC. Amino acid sequence: CASSLGGGGYNEQFF. The variable domain in full, with the rest retrieved from reference TRBV7-6 and TRBJ2-1, is GAGVSQSPRYKVTKRGQDVALRCDPISGHVSLYWYRQALGQGPEFLTYFNYEAQQDKSGLPNDRFSAERPEGSISTLTIQRTEQRDSAMYRCASSLGGGGYNEQFFGPGTRLTVL.

The chain is built from TRBV6-1 and TRBJ2-7, with D maybe TRBD1 (5 bases). V was cut by 7 bases and J by 2 bases, with 9 bases left in between. CDR3 size: 12 residues. Germline CDR1 reads MNHNS; CDR2 reads SASEGT. The CDR3 protein is CASTDSTYEQYF. In nucleotides, the CDR3 is TGTGCCAGCACAGACAGTACCTACGAGCAGTACTTC.

This clone was observed a single time. The chain couples TRBV30 to TRBJ1-6, with 7 bases that match TRBD1. J was trimmed by 7 bases and V by 3 bases; bases with no gene match: 3. The germline CDR1 and CDR2 sequences are GTSNPN and SVGIG (reference sequence). The CDR3 has 13 amino acids. CDR3 sequence: CAWRDRINSPLHF. CDR3 DNA: TGTGCCTGGAGGGACAGGATAAATTCACCCCTCCACTTT.

The chain uses TRBV7-8 and TRBJ1-3, with unresolved D. V dropped 2 bases and J dropped 4 bases, with 6 bases sitting between them. The CDR3 length is 13 residues. Germline V lookup: CDR1 SGHVS, CDR2 FQNEAQ. The CDR3: CASSLLPGNTIYF. As DNA, the CDR3 is TGTGCCAGCAGCTTACTACCCGGAAACACCATATATTTT.

The chain links TRBV7-2 to TRBJ2-5; tentatively, D is TRBD1 (6 bases). V lost 5 bases, J lost 2 bases, and 9 bases lay in between. Germline-derived CDR1 and CDR2 are SGHTA and FQGNSA. CDR3 length equals 13 residues. The CDR3 loop reads CASSRGQQETQYF. The CDR3 DNA is TGTGCCAGCAGCCGTGGACAGCAAGAGACCCAGTACTTC.

This chain connects TRBV5-4 to TRBJ2-1, with a possible D match to TRBD2 (7 bases). Germline-derived CDR1 and CDR2 are SGHNT and YYREEE (reference sequence). The CDR3 covers 15 residues. The ends were cut back, 2 bases at V and 8 bases at J, with 17 bases in the middle. The CDR3 DNA reads TGTGCCAGCAGCTTCCTAGGGGGGGGGCCAGATGAGCAGTTCTTC. Protein: CASSFLGGGPDEQFF.

The chain joins TRBV9 to TRBJ1-1; no reliable D call. The V end lost 0 bases, the J end lost 2 bases, and 11 bases lay between the germline ends. The CDR3 totals 15 residues. The germline gives CDR1 SGDLS, CDR2 YYNGEE. CDR3 nucleotide sequence: TGTGCCAGCAGCGTAGATTTTGGAGCAAACACTGAAGCTTTCTTT. Amino acids: CASSVDFGANTEAFF.

The chain uses TRBV4-3 and TRBJ2-2; a weak D match, TRBD2 (6 bases). V was shortened by 3 bases and J by 1 base, with 9 bases between the two germline ends. Germline V gene sequence: CDR1 LGHNA, CDR2 YSLEER. The CDR3 has 15 residues. CDR3 amino acids: CASSHLAENTGELFF. CDR3 in DNA: TGCGCCAGCAGCCACTTAGCGGAGAACACCGGGGAGCTGTTTTTT.

This chain uses TRBV2 with TRBJ2-3; TRBD1 matches at 11 bases. The trim removed 4 bases at V and 3 bases at J, leaving 6 bases unmatched. The CDR3 extends over 16 amino acids. Per germline, CDR1 SNHLY and CDR2 FYNNEI. CDR3 sequence: CASSGGTGGATDTQYF. In DNA, the CDR3 is TGTGCCAGCAGTGGGGGGACAGGGGGAGCAACAGATACGCAGTATTTT.

This sequence joins TRBV20-1 and TRBJ1-1; D is unresolved. The CDR3 is 11 residues long. The germline V gene has CDR1 DFQATT and CDR2 SNEGSKA (reference sequence). As DNA, the CDR3 is TGCAGCCTCGAACGGGACACTGAAGCTTTCTTT. Translated, it gives CSLERDTEAFF.

This chain uses TRBV7-2 with TRBJ1-5, with D tentatively TRBD1 (6 bases). Germline V gene sequence: CDR1 SGHTA, CDR2 FQGNSA. Trimming took off 3 bases at V and 6 bases at J, with 15 bases between the two ends. The CDR3 covers 15 residues. The CDR3 spells CASSFRVGGSQPQHF. CDR3 DNA: TGTGCCAGCAGCTTCCGAGTAGGGGGTAGTCAGCCCCAGCATTTT.

The CDR3 nucleotides read TGTGCCAGCAGGGTCAGGACTGGTGGAAACACCATATATTTT. This translates into CASRVRTGGNTIYF. This chain uses TRBV6-1 with TRBJ1-3; D is undetermined. Germline assignment: CDR1 MNHNS and CDR2 SASEGT. Trimming removed 6 bases from V and 3 bases from J, with 12 bases in between. CDR3 length equals 14 residues.

In its sample, this clone was seen once. This rearrangement joins TRBV7-6 to TRBJ2-5; weak D call: TRBD2 (5 bases). Trimming removed 3 bases at V and 4 bases at J, with 9 bases between. Germline-derived CDR1 and CDR2 are SGHVS and FNYEAQ. This CDR3 has 13 residues. CDR3 protein: CASSLGVGETQYF. The CDR3, as DNA: TGTGCCAGCAGCTTGGGAGTAGGAGAGACCCAGTACTTC. Looking up the rest from reference TRBV7-6 and TRBJ2-5 gives the full variable domain: GAGVSQSPRYKVTKRGQDVALRCDPISGHVSLYWYRQALGQGPEFLTYFNYEAQQDKSGLPNDRFSAERPEGSISTLTIQRTEQRDSAMYRCASSLGVGETQYFGPGTRLLVL.